This T cell receptor beta chain comes out of a study of T cells in Graves' hyperthyroidism and ophthalmopathy. In the study overall: Blood was drawn when the patient was first diagnosed and still untreated.

Study observations and caveats: Ophthalmopathy was separated from stable hyperthyroidism by a 13 V-J model. Most thyroid clonotypes with frequency above 0.001 were detected in blood.

This clonotype came up a few times. What it binds is unknown. RNA transcripts were the template for amplifying TCR beta CDR3 regions. First-round RT-PCR with HTBI primers amplified the TCR CDR3 region. One entry per CDR3 protein results from TCRdb running MiXCR on the multiplex PCR reads. The data contain hundreds of thousands of distinct CDR3 sequences, just under 20% of them singletons. V lost 6 bases, J lost 4 bases, and 12 bases lay in between. The CDR3 contains 13 residues. Germline V lookup: CDR1 SGHAT, CDR2 FQNNGV. Reasons for excluding patients were uncontrolled infection, other autoimmune disease, pregnancy or lactation.

The chain combines TRBV11-2 with TRBJ2-5; D is perhaps TRBD2 (5 bases). Material for sequencing was blood. The TCR originated in a man in his forties or fifties with Graves' ophthalmopathy. Here the CDR3 reads CASRNRGRETQYF. CDR3 DNA: TGTGCCAGCAGAAACCGAGGGAGAGAGACCCAGTACTTC.